This TCR beta chain was captured in a study of cytomegalovirus exposure and HLA in healthy donors. Turning to this clone: Antigen: not known.

The repertoire was sequenced with immunoSEQ multiplex PCR; TCRdb's copy has only in-frame clones and lacks some. Here the sample spans some 270,000 clones, around 86% being singletons. Trimming took off 3 bases at V and 1 base at J, with 3 bases between the two ends. CDR3 size: 12 residues. Per the germline V gene, CDR1 is SGHDN and CDR2 is FVKESK. The study's findings and limits: First-cohort TCR clusters tended to co-occur in the 90 to 150 validation repertoires, a later analysis found.

The sequence was collected from a woman aged 18-29 years in good health and CMV-seronegative. Input material: PBMCs. V and J are TRBV14 and TRBJ1-1, with D hard to call. CDR3 amino acids: CASSQRNTEAFF. CDR3 in DNA: TGTGCCAGCAGCCAGAGGAACACTGAAGCTTTCTTT.